Below, 9 T cell receptor beta chains from the same sample are listed, as sequenced in a study of shared clonotypes between healthy human individuals. Libraries were prepared by immunoSEQ multiplex PCR; TCRdb keeps only in-frame clonotypes and omits some of them. The repertoire holds 2,500,000 or so clones, with roughly 93% as singletons. Sequenced input: naive CD4+ T cells from PBMCs. Subset: CD45RA+ positively selected. All receptors derive from a man aged 18 to 29 in good health. Some clones in this sample may be carry-over from other donors' samples.

The rearrangement links TRBV19 to TRBJ1-4, with unresolved D. V was cut by 5 bases and J by 0 bases, with 10 bases left in between. Germline V lookup: CDR1 LNHDA, CDR2 SQIVND (reference sequence). The CDR3 totals 15 residues. For the CDR3, the DNA is TGTGCCAGTAGTTCTACAGATGCAACTAATGAAAAACTGTTTTTT. It yields the protein CASSSTDATNEKLFF.

The chain uses TRBV9 and TRBJ2-7; the D call may be TRBD1 or TRBD2 (6 bases each). Per germline, CDR1 SGDLS and CDR2 YYNGEE. The CDR3 has 12 amino acids. Trimming stripped 0 bases from V and 8 bases from J, with 9 bases between. The CDR3 protein is CASSVDGGKQYF. CDR3 nucleotide sequence: TGTGCCAGCAGCGTAGACGGGGGCAAGCAGTACTTC.

Of note for this clone: Other DNA sequences in the sample encode the same CDR3. The chain joins TRBV7-8 to TRBJ2-3, with 9 nucleotides matching TRBD2. Trimming at V came to 1 base and at J to 2 bases, leaving 4 bases not matched to a gene. Per the germline V gene, CDR1 is SGHVS and CDR2 is FQNEAQ. The CDR3 runs to 16 residues. The CDR3 here is CASSLGLAGYTDTQYF. As DNA, the CDR3 is TGTGCCAGCAGCTTAGGGCTAGCGGGATACACAGATACGCAGTATTTT.

The chain employs TRBV5-1 and TRBJ2-3; 9 nucleotides align to TRBD2. In germline, CDR1 is SGHRS, CDR2 YFSETQ. V shed 0 bases, J shed 0 bases, and the junction held 5 bases outside the gene matches. The CDR3 totals 17 residues. CDR3 sequence: CASSLGASGTSTDTQYF. DNA for the CDR3: TGCGCCAGCAGCTTGGGAGCTAGCGGGACCAGCACAGATACGCAGTATTTT.

This clone was observed a single time. V is TRBV7-9 and J is TRBJ2-7; 7 positions match TRBD2. V shed 5 bases, J shed 4 bases, and the junction held 5 bases outside the gene matches. The CDR3 has 13 residues. Germline values: CDR1 SEHNR, CDR2 FQNEAQ (reference sequence). The CDR3 is CASSRGEGYEQYF. In nucleotides, the CDR3 is TGTGCCAGCAGCCGAGGGGAGGGGTACGAGCAGTACTTC.

The chain links TRBV29-1 to TRBJ1-2, with TRBD1 as a possible D gene (6 bases). This CDR3 is built from 13 residues. V dropped 3 bases and J dropped 1 base, with 9 bases sitting between them. Germline-derived CDR1 and CDR2 are SQVTM and ANQGSEA. This chain's CDR3 is CSVEGTHNYGYTF. The CDR3 DNA reads TGCAGCGTTGAGGGGACACATAACTATGGCTACACCTTC.

The gene calls are TRBV25-1 and TRBJ2-4, with D perhaps given as TRBD1 or TRBD2 (5 bases each). CDR1 and CDR2 from the germline V gene are MGHDK and SYGVNS. Trimming shortened V by 5 bases and J by 7 bases, and 18 bases separated the two germline ends. This CDR3 is 15 amino acids long. The CDR3: CASSPPLGDVNIQYF. The CDR3 DNA reads TGTGCCAGCAGTCCCCCCCTGGGGGACGTGAACATTCAGTACTTC.

The CDR3 protein is CASSLVAAFTDTQYF. CDR3 sequence (DNA): TGCGCCAGCAGCTTGGTGGCAGCCTTCACAGATACGCAGTATTTT. The rearrangement joins TRBV5-1 to TRBJ2-3, with unresolved D. Germline V gene lookup returns CDR1 SGHRS and CDR2 YFSETQ. The CDR3 has 15 residues. Deletions cut 0 bases from V and 2 bases from J, with 10 bases between.

This chain uses TRBV28 with TRBJ2-7, with D possibly matching TRBD1 (6 bases). The germline gives CDR1 MDHEN, CDR2 SYDVKM. The CDR3 is made up of 14 amino acids. V was cut by 9 bases and J by 2 bases, with 17 bases left in between. The CDR3 protein is CASSGQGLTYEQYF. In nucleotides, the CDR3 is TGTGCCAGTTCCGGGCAGGGGCTGACCTACGAGCAGTACTTC.